This T cell receptor (beta chain) was obtained from a study of long-term antiretroviral therapy in people with HIV (dated by TCRdb to the early 2020s). In terms of the full investigation: Collection of the earliest samples took place about a decade ahead of the 2015 WHO recommendation for immediate ART, at a time when ART was typically delayed until CD4 counts fell. A retrospective serial study tested whether changes in peripheral blood TRB repertoire composition and diversity were associated with ART initiation and durable HIV suppression. A total of some 210 cryopreserved PBMC samples were contributed to the cohort by 30 adults with confirmed HIV infection, with samples collected serially over a mean of roughly six years (range 1-12). Among the 30 or so participants with HIV, fewer than twelve were female. No cross-contamination during QIAcube processing turned up in test extractions that ran a monoclonal T-cell line alongside 25 to 35 polyclonal samples.

This clone was seen once. Its antigen is unknown. Per-nucleotide qualities are absent, and no much larger clonotype sits a single base away. According to the germline V gene (reference sequence), CDR1 reads SGHKS and CDR2 reads YYEKEE. The CDR3 contains 15 residues, cysteine and phenylalanine counted. Solely the CDR3 DNA is kept, with 45 bases framed from the first base. Points the paper makes about the study in general: No data were available on ART adherence, viral resistance or therapy changes, limiting inferences about post-ART repertoire changes. Starting ART was linked to a significant rise in TRB diversity, yet even after long-term ART the diversity remained significantly lower than in transplant donor controls. The samples span the years 2004 to 2017, and the ART regimens used at that time may not be as effective as current regimens. Compared with controls, HIV repertoires had narrower CDR3 length ranges, and the network structure pointed to an antigen-experienced repertoire that shifted only slightly toward naive after ART. Expanded TRB clones identified before ART initiation dominated the repertoire across all time points, though the dominance fluctuated and decreased in many PLHIV after ART. Because pre-ART samples had limited cell numbers, unsorted PBMC were profiled rather than sorted CD4+ and CD8+ T cells. Owing to limited PBMC availability, only the TCR beta chain was sequenced, without alpha chain pairing.

The immunoSEQ hsTCRB v3.0 assay was used at survey level resolution for TRB variable region sequencing. TRB sequencing targeted a depth of about 35,000-50,000 T-cell genomes per sample. An Illumina MiSeq with a v3 150-cycle kit was used to sequence the pooled TRB libraries. Processing in the source paper ran as follows. Repertoire analysis ran in R within a reproducible Nextflow workflow covering QC, data transformation and analysis. LymphoSeq2, an R package for exploring AIRR-Seq data, was used to implement the custom analyses. A handful of samples yielding fewer than 5000 total TRB sequences were excluded, leaving around 200 analyzed HIV repertoires. Among the roughly 190 retained HIV repertoires, 55 to 65 were collected before ART initiation and approximately 130 after ART initiation. Repertoires were downsampled to 5000 TRB nucleotide sequences, and summary statistics were averaged over 100 downsampling iterations. Only TRB sequences with CDR3 regions of at least seven amino acids were retained for analysis. Two measures captured diversity: a Shannon entropy-derived clonality score and the Gini coefficient. In the repertoire networks, any two of the top 5000 CDR3 amino acid sequences were connected whenever the two sequences differed by an edit distance of one. Antigen specificity groups and MHC restriction were predicted for TRB CDR3 amino acid sequences with GLIPH2. CDR3 amino acid sequences were matched against VDJdb and McPAS-TCR to flag known CMV, EBV, HIV or tissue antigen associations. Pre-ART, post-ART and control groups were compared with Wilcoxon signed-rank tests and Holm-Bonferroni correction. In TCRdb, the immuneACCESS table is reduced to in-frame sequences with V and J assigned. These tables do not hold every clone; where another copy was compared, an unresolved V gene accounts for under half, and the others remain unexplained. Clone size and V and J calls were adopted from that table, with D and trimming inferred from the DNA. The sample table shows about 14,000 clones, and 77% are seen once. Approximately 19% of the sample is in the top ten clones.

Participants were included only if at least one PBMC sample before ART initiation and at least two post-ART samples were available. Treatment was received in the United States of America by all participants with HIV. Before DNA extraction, cryopreserved samples of about 0.95-10 million PBMC were thawed and washed. At the time of the earliest PBMC sample, participants with HIV were aged between about 20 and 54 years. Per participant, PBMC samples came from 1-4 timepoints prior to ART initiation and 2-8 timepoints following ART initiation, for a median of 7 samples. Serial HIV viral load, CD4+ T-cell count, ART history and demographic data were obtained for every participant. Genomic DNA was extracted from unsorted PBMC with a Qiagen kit on a QIAcube, processed in batches of 12 samples.

The sequences come from unsorted PBMCs, collected 1.3 years before starting antiretroviral therapy. The clonotype was recovered from a man aged 40-55 years with HIV. The chain is made from TRBV5-5 and TRBJ2-5; a tentative D call is TRBD2 (5 bases match). Matching the DNA end better, TRBJ2-7 makes the J call doubtful. The CDR3 protein: CASSLAGQTTYEQYF. The sequenced DNA: TGTGCCAGCAGCTTGGCGGGTCAGACTACGTACGAGCAGTACTTC.